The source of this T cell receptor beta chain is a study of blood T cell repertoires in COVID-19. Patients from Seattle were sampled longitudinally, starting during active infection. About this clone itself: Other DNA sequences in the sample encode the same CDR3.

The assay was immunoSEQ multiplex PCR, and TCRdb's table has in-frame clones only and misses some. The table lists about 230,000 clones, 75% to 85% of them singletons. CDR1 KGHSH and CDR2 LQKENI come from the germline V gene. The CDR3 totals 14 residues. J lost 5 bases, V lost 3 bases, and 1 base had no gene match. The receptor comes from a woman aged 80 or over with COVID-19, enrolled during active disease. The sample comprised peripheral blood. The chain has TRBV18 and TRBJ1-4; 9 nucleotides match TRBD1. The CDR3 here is CASSPGTGNEKLFF. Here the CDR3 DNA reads TGTGCCAGCTCACCTGGGACAGGGAATGAAAAACTGTTTTTT. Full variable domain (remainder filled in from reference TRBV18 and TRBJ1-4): NAGVMQNPRHLVRRRGQEARLRCSPMKGHSHVYWYRQLPEEGLKFMVYLQKENIIDESGMPKERFSAEFPKEGPSILRIQQVVRGDSAAYFCASSPGTGNEKLFFGSGTQLSVL.